The T cell receptor (beta chain) described here comes from a study of cytomegalovirus exposure and HLA in healthy donors. Turning to the study itself: Out of 398 genotyped donors, about 80% belonged to the Caucasian-associated ancestry cluster. Study results and limitations: It was taken for granted in presence/absence analyses that sequencing depth across donors was roughly uniform. Indistinguishable V segments, including TRBV6-2 and TRBV6-3, were excluded.

On this clone: What it binds is not known.

Germline CDR1 LGHNT, CDR2 FRNRAP. The CDR3 totals 13 residues. The V and J ends lost 3 bases and 13 bases respectively, with 16 bases between them. PCR primers comprised 60 Vbeta and 13 Jbeta primers. TCRdb keeps only in-frame clones here, not all; method: immunoSEQ multiplex PCR. The data show around 150,000 clones, under 75% seen once. The clonotype comes from a woman in her thirties or forties in good health and CMV-seronegative. Specimen: PBMCs. The chain employs TRBV12-5 and TRBJ2-1, with D perhaps matching TRBD2 (7 bases). The chain's CDR3 is CASGLVGGGSQFF. The CDR3 DNA is TGTGCTAGTGGTTTAGTGGGGGGGGGCTCACAGTTCTTC. Variable domain in full (rest from reference TRBV12-5 and TRBJ2-1): DARVTQTPRHKVTEMGQEVTMRCQPILGHNTVFWYRQTMMQGLELLAYFRNRAPLDDSGMPKDRFSAEMPDATLATLKIQPSEPRDSAVYFCASGLVGGGSQFFGPGTRLTVL.